The present T cell receptor beta chain was sequenced within a study of response to subunit inactivated influenza vaccine. Whole-study findings and limits: A suggestion made by the authors is that each seasonal influenza vaccination recruits few new T cells.

MiXCR, run by TCRdb on the RT-PCR reads, gives a single entry per CDR3 protein. This table has roughly 650,000 distinct CDR3 sequences, 15% to 19% appearing once. The table lists this clonotype with a few counts. What it recognizes is unknown. The material was PBMCs from blood, obtained less than 13 days after vaccination. This TCR derives from a man aged 45-60 years who received an inactivated influenza vaccine.

This CDR3 is CASSFTLTTGELFF. CDR3 nucleotides: TGTGCCAGCAGTTTTACCCTGACCACCGGGGAGCTGTTTTTT. The genes are TRBV27 and TRBJ2-2; D remains ambiguous. Looked up from germline, CDR1 is MNHEY and CDR2 is SMNVEV (reference sequence). Trimming removed 3 bases from V and 4 bases from J, with 9 bases in between. CDR3 size: 14 residues.